The 5 T cell receptor beta chains below all came from one sample that was sequenced in a study of shared clonotypes between healthy human individuals. This table comes from immunoSEQ multiplex PCR, and its TCRdb copy is limited to in-frame clones, with some not included. The sample consists of millions of clones, about 92% of them appearing once. The sample comprised naive CD4+ T cells from PBMCs. Subset here: CD45RA+ positively selected. The receptors were gathered from a man aged 18 to 30 in good health. Some clones in this sample may be carry-over from other donors' samples.

The rearrangement joins TRBV28 to TRBJ1-2; tentative D call: TRBD1 (6 bases). This CDR3 contains 15 residues. Trimming left V 4 bases short and J 2 bases short, with 14 bases between. The germline CDR1 and CDR2 sequences are MDHEN and SYDVKM. As DNA, the CDR3 is TGTGCCAGCAGTTCCCTCAGGGGACAAAACTATGGCTACACCTTC. Its protein product is CASSSLRGQNYGYTF.

The rearrangement uses TRBV25-1 and TRBJ2-1, with D possibly TRBD2 on 5 matching bases. The CDR3 sequence is 16 residues long. V was trimmed by 6 bases and J by 2 bases, leaving 17 bases between them. The germline V gene has CDR1 MGHDK and CDR2 SYGVNS. Here the CDR3 DNA reads TGTGCCAGCAGCGATCCCCGGGGTAGCACCTACAATGAGCAGTTCTTC. Its protein is CASSDPRGSTYNEQFF. The full variable domain, completed using reference TRBV25-1 and TRBJ2-1, is EADIYQTPRYLVIGTGKKITLECSQTMGHDKMYWYQQDPGMELHLIHYSYGVNSTEKGDLSSESTVSRIRTEHFPLTLESARPSHTSQYLCASSDPRGSTYNEQFFGPGTRLTVL.

The V call is TRBV28, the J call TRBJ1-2; D gene unclear. V lost 3 bases and J lost 14, with 4 bases in between. This CDR3 is 8 amino acids long. From germline, CDR1 is MDHEN and CDR2 SYDVKM. The DNA of the CDR3 is TGTGCCAGCAGTTTTCCAACCTTC. It translates to CASSFPTF.

CDR3 sequence (DNA): TGTGCCAGCAGCCGAAAGCTGCTCAATGAGCAGTTCTTC. This codes for CASSRKLLNEQFF. The V call is TRBV5-4, the J call TRBJ2-1; no firm D call. CDR3 length: 13 amino acids. The V and J ends lost 4 bases and 6 bases respectively, with 11 bases between them. Germline-derived CDR1 and CDR2 are SGHNT and YYREEE (reference sequence).

For this clone: Other DNA sequences in the sample encode the same CDR3. The CDR3 coding sequence is TGTGCCATCAGTGAGTCGGGAAACACCATATATTTT. Amino acids: CAISESGNTIYF. The chain couples TRBV10-3 to TRBJ1-3; D gene uncertain. Trimming took off 0 bases at V and 4 bases at J, with 1 base between the two ends. Germline values: CDR1 ENHRY, CDR2 SYGVKD. The length of the CDR3 is 12 residues.